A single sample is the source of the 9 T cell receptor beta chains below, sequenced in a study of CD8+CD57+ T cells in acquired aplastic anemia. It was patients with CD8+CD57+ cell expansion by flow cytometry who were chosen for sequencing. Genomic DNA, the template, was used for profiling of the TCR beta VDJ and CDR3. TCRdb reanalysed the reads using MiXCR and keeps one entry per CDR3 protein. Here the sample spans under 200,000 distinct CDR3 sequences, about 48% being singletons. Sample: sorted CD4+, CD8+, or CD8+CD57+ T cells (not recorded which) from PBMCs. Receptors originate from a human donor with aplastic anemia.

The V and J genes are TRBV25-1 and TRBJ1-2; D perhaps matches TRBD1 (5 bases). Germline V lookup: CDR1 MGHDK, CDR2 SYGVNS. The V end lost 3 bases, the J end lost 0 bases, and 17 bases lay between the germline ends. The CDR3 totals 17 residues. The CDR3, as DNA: TGTGCCAGCAGTGATAGGGGAGTTACGAAAGCTAACTATGGCTACACCTTC. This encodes CASSDRGVTKANYGYTF.

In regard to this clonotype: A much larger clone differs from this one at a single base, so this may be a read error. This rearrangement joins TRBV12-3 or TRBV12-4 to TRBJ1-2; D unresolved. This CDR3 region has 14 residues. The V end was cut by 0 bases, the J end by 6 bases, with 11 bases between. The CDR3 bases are TGTGCCAGCAGTTTAGCCCGTTGGGAGCATGGCTACACCTTC. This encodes CASSLARWEHGYTF.

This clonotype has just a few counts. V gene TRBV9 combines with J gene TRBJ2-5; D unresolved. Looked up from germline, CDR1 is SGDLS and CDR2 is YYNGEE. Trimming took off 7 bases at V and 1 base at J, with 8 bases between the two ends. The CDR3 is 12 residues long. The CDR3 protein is CASSTGQETQYF. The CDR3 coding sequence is TGTGCCAGCTCGACGGGCCAAGAGACCCAGTACTTC.

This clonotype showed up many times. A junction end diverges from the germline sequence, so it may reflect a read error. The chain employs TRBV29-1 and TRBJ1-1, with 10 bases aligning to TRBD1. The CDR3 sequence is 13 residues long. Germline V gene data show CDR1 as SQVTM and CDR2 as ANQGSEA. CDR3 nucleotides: TGCAGCTTTGACCGGGACAGGGGATTAGAAGCTTTCTTT. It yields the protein CSFDRDRGLEAFF.

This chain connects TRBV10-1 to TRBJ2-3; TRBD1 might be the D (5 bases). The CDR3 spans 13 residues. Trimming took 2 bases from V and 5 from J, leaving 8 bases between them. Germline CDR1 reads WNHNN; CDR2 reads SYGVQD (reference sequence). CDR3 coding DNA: TGCGCCAGCAGTGAGGGGGCCCGAGATACGCAGTATTTT. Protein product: CASSEGARDTQYF.

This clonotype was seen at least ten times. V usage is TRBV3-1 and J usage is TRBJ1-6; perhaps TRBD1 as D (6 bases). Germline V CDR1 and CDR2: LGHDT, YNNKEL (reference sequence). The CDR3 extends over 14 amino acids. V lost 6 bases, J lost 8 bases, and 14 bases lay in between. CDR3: CASSTGYIDSPLHF. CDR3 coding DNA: TGTGCCAGCAGTACAGGGTACATTGATTCACCCCTCCACTTT.

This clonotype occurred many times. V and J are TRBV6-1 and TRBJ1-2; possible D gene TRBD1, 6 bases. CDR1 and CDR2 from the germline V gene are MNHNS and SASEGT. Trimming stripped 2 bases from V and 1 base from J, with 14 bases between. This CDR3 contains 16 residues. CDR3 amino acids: CASSELGQPVNYGYTF. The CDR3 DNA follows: TGTGCCAGCAGTGAACTTGGACAGCCGGTTAACTATGGCTACACCTTC.

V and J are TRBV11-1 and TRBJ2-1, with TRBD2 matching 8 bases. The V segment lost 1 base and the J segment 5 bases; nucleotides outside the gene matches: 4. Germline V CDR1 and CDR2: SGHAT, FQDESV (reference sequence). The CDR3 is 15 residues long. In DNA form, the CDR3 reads TGTGCCAGCAGCTTAGTAGGTAGCGGGAACAATGAGCAGTTCTTC. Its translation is CASSLVGSGNNEQFF.

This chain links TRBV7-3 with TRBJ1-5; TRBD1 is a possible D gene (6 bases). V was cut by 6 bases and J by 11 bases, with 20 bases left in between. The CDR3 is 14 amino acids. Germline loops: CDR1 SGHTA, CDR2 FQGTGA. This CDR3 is CASSSGTRREAQHF. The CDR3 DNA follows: TGTGCCAGCAGTTCCGGGACACGGCGCGAAGCCCAGCATTTT.